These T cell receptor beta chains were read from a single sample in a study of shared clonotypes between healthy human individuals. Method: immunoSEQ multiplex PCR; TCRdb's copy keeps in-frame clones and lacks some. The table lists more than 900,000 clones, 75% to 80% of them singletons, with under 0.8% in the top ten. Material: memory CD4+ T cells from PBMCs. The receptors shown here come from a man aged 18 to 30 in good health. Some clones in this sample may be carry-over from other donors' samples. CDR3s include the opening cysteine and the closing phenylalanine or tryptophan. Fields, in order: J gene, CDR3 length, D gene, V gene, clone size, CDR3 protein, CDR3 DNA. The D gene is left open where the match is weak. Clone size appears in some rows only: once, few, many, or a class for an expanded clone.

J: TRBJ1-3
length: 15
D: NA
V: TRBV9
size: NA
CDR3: CASTQSGVSGNTIYF
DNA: TGTGCCAGCACCCAAAGTGGGGTCTCTGGAAACACCATATATTTT

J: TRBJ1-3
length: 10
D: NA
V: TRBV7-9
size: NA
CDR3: CASSPGYPYF
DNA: TGTGCCAGCAGCCCCGGGTATCCCTATTTT

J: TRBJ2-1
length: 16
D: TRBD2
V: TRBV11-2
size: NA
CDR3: CASSPETSLRTNEQFF
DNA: TGTGCCAGCAGCCCAGAGACTAGCTTAAGAACCAATGAGCAGTTCTTC

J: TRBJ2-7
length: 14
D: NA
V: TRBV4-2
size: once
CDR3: CASSQDGGSYEQYF
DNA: TGTGCCAGCAGCCAAGATGGCGGATCCTACGAGCAGTACTTC

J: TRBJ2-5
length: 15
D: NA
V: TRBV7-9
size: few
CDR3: CASSFGRGPQETQYF
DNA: TGTGCCAGCAGCTTCGGTCGGGGACCCCAAGAGACCCAGTACTTC

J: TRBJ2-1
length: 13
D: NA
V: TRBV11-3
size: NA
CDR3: CASSWVGGAEQFF
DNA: TGTGCCAGCAGCTGGGTAGGGGGGGCTGAGCAGTTCTTC

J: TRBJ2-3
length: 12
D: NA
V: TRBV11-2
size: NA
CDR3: CASSQQGGTQYF
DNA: TGTGCCAGCAGCCAACAAGGGGGTACGCAGTATTTT

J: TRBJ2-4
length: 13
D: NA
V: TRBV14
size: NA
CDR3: CASSRQREAIQYF
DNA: TGTGCCAGCAGCCGGCAGAGAGAAGCCATTCAGTACTTC

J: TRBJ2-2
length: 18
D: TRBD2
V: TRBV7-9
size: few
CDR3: CASSKGASGRANTGELFF
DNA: TGTGCCAGCAGCAAAGGGGCTAGCGGGAGGGCGAACACCGGGGAGCTGTTTTTT

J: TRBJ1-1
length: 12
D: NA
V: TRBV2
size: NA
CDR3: CASSDSSFEAFF
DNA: TGTGCCAGCAGTGATTCCAGCTTTGAAGCTTTCTTT

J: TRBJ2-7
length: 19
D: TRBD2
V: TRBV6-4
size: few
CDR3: CASSDSILEAGLSSYEQYF
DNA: TGTGCCAGCAGTGACTCGATATTAGAAGCGGGGCTGAGCTCCTACGAGCAGTACTTC

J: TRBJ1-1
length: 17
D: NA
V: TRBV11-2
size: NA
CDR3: CASSYSRWGVVNTEAFF
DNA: TGTGCCAGCAGCTATAGTAGATGGGGGGTGGTTAACACTGAAGCTTTCTTT

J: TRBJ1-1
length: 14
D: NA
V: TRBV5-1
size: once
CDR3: CASRRQLMNTEAFF
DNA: TGCGCCAGCAGGCGACAGCTCATGAACACTGAAGCTTTCTTT

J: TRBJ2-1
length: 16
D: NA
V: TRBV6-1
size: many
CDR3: CASSAKVGGALDEQFF
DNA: TGTGCCAGCAGTGCCAAAGTTGGGGGGGCGCTTGATGAGCAGTTCTTC

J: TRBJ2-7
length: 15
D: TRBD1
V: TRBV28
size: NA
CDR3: CASSLSTGASYEQYF
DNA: TGTGCCAGCAGTTTGTCGACAGGGGCCTCCTACGAGCAGTACTTC

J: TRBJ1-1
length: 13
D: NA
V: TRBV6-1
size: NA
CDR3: CASRIREGTEAFF
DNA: TGTGCCAGCAGGATCCGGGAGGGAACTGAAGCTTTCTTT

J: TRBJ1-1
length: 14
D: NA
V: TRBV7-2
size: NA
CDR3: CASSLYRTNTEAFF
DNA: TGTGCCAGCAGCTTATACAGGACGAACACTGAAGCTTTCTTT

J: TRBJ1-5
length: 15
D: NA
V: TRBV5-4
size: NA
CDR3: CASSLGVADNQPQHF
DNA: TGTGCCAGCAGCTTGGGAGTGGCAGACAATCAGCCCCAGCATTTT

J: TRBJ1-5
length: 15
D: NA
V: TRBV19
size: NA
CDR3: CASSMPVGPHQPQHF
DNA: TGTGCCAGTAGTATGCCCGTGGGTCCTCATCAGCCCCAGCATTTT

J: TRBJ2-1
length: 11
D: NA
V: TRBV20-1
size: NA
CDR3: CSASARQEQFF
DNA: TGCAGTGCTAGCGCGCGCCAAGAGCAGTTCTTC

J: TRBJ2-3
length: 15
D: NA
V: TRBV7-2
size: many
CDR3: CASSLDGRNTDTQYF
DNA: TGTGCCAGCAGCTTAGACGGGCGGAACACAGATACGCAGTATTTT

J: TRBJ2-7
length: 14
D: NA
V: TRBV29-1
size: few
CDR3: CSATGGTGTYEQYF
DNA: TGCAGCGCCACCGGGGGGACAGGTACCTACGAGCAGTACTTC

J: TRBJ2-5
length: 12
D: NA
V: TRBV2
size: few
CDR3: CASSALQETQYF
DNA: TGTGCCAGCAGTGCCTTACAAGAGACCCAGTACTTC

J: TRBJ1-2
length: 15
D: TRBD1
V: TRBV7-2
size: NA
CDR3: CASSIPGTGGNGYTF
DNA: TGTGCCAGCAGCATACCCGGGACAGGGGGCAATGGCTACACCTTC

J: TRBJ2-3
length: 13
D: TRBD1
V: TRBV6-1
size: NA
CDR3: CASGQGGTDTQYF
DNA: TGTGCCAGCGGACAGGGAGGCACAGATACGCAGTATTTT

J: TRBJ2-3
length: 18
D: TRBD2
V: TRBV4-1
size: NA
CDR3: CASSQAPAHPREADTQYF
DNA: TGCGCCAGCAGCCAAGCTCCGGCGCACCCCCGGGAGGCAGATACGCAGTATTTT

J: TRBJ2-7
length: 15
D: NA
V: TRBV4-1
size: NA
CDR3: CASSQDWQDYYEQYF
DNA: TGCGCCAGCAGCCAAGATTGGCAGGATTACTACGAGCAGTACTTC

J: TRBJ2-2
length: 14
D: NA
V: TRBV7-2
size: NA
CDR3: CASSLLANTGELFF
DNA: TGTGCCAGCAGCTTATTGGCGAACACCGGGGAGCTGTTTTTT

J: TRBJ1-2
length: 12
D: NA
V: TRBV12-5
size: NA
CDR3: CASGLEHYGYTF
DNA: TGTGCTAGTGGTTTGGAACACTATGGCTACACCTTC

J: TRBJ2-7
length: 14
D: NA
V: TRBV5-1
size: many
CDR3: CASSLFGQGSEQYF
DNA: TGCGCCAGCAGCTTGTTTGGCCAGGGGAGCGAGCAGTACTTC

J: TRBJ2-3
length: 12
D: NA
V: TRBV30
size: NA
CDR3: CAWTKGTDTQYF
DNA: TGTGCCTGGACTAAAGGCACAGATACGCAGTATTTT

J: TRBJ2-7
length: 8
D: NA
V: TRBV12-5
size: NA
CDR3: CAFHEQYF
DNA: TGTGCTTTCCACGAGCAGTACTTC

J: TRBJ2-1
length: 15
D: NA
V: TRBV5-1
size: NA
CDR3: CASSWALGKLNEQFF
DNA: TGCGCCAGCAGCTGGGCCTTGGGGAAACTCAATGAGCAGTTCTTC

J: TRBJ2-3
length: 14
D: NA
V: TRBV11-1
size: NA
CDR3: CASTYHPLGDTQYF
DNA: TGTGCCAGCACCTACCACCCTCTAGGAGATACGCAGTATTTT

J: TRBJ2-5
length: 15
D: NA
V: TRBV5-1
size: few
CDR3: CASSFNLGYQETQYF
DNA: TGCGCCAGCAGCTTCAATCTCGGGTACCAAGAGACCCAGTACTTC

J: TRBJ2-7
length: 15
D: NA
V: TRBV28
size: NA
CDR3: CASSPPGDRNYEQYF
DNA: TGTGCCAGCAGTCCCCCCGGAGACAGGAATTACGAGCAGTACTTC

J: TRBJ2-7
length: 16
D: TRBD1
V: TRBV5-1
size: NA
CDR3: CASSPDPGQSSYEQYF
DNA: TGCGCCAGCAGCCCCGACCCGGGACAGAGCTCCTACGAGCAGTACTTC

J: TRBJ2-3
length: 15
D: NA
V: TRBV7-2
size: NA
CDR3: CASSGSTGTMGTQYF
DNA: TGTGCCAGCAGCGGTTCGACAGGTACCATGGGTACGCAGTATTTT

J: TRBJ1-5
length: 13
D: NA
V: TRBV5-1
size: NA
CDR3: CASSLDLGQPQHF
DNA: TGCGCCAGCAGCTTGGATTTGGGGCAGCCCCAGCATTTT

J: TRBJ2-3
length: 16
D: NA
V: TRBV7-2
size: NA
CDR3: CASSSRGGQGTDTQYF
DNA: TGTGCCAGCAGCTCCCGGGGGGGACAGGGCACAGATACGCAGTATTTT

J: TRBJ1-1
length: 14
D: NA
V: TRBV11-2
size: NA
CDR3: CASSFSRAHTEAFF
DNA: TGTGCCAGCAGCTTCAGCAGGGCCCACACTGAAGCTTTCTTT

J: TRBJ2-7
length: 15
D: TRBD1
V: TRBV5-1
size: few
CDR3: CASSLFSGGSYEQYF
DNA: TGCGCCAGCAGCTTGTTTTCAGGGGGCTCCTACGAGCAGTACTTC

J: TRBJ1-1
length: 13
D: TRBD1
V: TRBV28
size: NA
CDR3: CASSRGTGRAAFF
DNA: TGTGCCAGCAGTAGAGGGACAGGGAGGGCAGCTTTCTTT

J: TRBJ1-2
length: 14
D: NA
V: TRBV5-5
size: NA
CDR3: CASSLARQTYGYTF
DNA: TGTGCCAGCAGCTTGGCCCGGCAGACTTATGGCTACACCTTC

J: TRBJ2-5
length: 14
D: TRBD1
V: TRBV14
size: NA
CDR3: CASSRQGVGETQYF
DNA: TGTGCCAGCAGCCGCCAGGGGGTGGGAGAGACCCAGTACTTC

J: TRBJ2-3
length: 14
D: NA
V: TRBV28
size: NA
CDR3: CASSFGGSPDTQYF
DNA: TGTGCCAGCAGTTTTGGGGGGAGCCCAGATACGCAGTATTTT

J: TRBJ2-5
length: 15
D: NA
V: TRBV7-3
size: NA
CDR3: CASSPRPGAQETQYF
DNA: TGTGCCAGCAGCCCGAGGCCAGGGGCCCAAGAGACCCAGTACTTC

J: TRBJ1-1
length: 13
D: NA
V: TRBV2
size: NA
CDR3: CATSPERNTEAFF
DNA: TGTGCCACCTCTCCGGAACGGAACACTGAAGCTTTCTTT